Below are 19 T cell receptor beta chains sequenced from a single sample in a study of shared clonotypes between healthy human individuals. Assay used: immunoSEQ multiplex PCR; TCRdb lists only in-frame clones, some missing. The repertoire consists of around 500,000 clones, with 75% to 85% occurring once and the leading ten covering over 10%. The sequenced sample was PBMCs. These receptors all come from a middle-aged woman in good health. Some clones in this sample may be carry-over from other donors' samples.

The chain's CDR3 is CASRANQARGYTF. Here the CDR3 DNA reads TGTGCCAGCAGGGCTAATCAGGCTCGTGGCTACACCTTC. V and J are TRBV28 and TRBJ1-2, with D unclear. Per germline, CDR1 MDHEN and CDR2 SYDVKM. V lost 6 bases and J lost 7, with 15 bases in between. This CDR3 is 13 amino acids long.

V and J are TRBV11-2 and TRBJ2-7; no reliable D call. V lost 2 bases to trimming and J lost 0 bases, with 14 bases between them. This CDR3 spans 16 amino acids. Germline V lookup: CDR1 SGHAT, CDR2 FQNNGV. DNA for the CDR3: TGTGCCAGCAGCTTATACGGGCGGACGACCTCCTACGAGCAGTACTTC. Its translation is CASSLYGRTTSYEQYF.

This chain uses TRBV5-4 with TRBJ2-7; unclear D gene. The CDR3 is made up of 11 amino acids. V was trimmed by 3 bases and J by 4 bases, leaving 5 bases between them. Germline CDR1 reads SGHNT; CDR2 reads YYREEE (reference sequence). The CDR3 protein is CASSSEYEQYF. The DNA of the CDR3 is TGTGCCAGCAGCTCTGAGTACGAGCAGTACTTC. Full variable domain (missing parts from reference TRBV5-4 and TRBJ2-7): ETGVTQSPTHLIKTRGQQVTLRCSSQSGHNTVSWYQQALGQGPQFIFQYYREEENGRGNFPPRFSGLQFPNYSSELNVNALELDDSALYLCASSSEYEQYFGPGTRLTVT.

The genes are TRBV5-4 and TRBJ2-2, with D perhaps TRBD2 (5 bases). Trimming removed 2 bases at V and 6 bases at J, with 20 bases between. The germline V gene encodes CDR1 SGHNT and CDR2 YYREEE (reference sequence). The CDR3 contains 17 residues. CDR3 amino acids: CASSLGLAPNVAGELFF. CDR3 DNA sequence: TGTGCCAGCAGCTTAGGGCTAGCACCCAATGTAGCCGGGGAGCTGTTTTTT.

Only a few counts were recorded for this clone. This CDR3 is CASSPWGEDTEAFF. CDR3 coding DNA: TGTGCCAGTAGTCCCTGGGGTGAAGACACTGAAGCTTTCTTT. The rearrangement links TRBV19 to TRBJ1-1; D not certain. V dropped 5 bases and J dropped 3 bases, with 13 bases sitting between them. Germline assignment: CDR1 LNHDA and CDR2 SQIVND (reference sequence). This CDR3 is built from 14 residues.

This CDR3 is CAWSPGQETQYF. In nucleotides, the CDR3 is TGTGCCTGGAGTCCCGGCCAAGAGACCCAGTACTTC. This chain connects TRBV30 to TRBJ2-5, with unresolved D. The germline V gene has CDR1 GTSNPN and CDR2 SVGIG (reference sequence). Trimming took 2 bases from V and 1 from J, leaving 5 bases between them. The CDR3 is 12 residues long.

This clone was found many times. The V and J genes are TRBV7-2 and TRBJ1-4; no definite D call. Deletions cut 5 bases from V and 4 bases from J, with 8 bases between. The germline gives CDR1 SGHTA, CDR2 FQGNSA. The CDR3 runs 13 residues. The CDR3 bases are TGTGCCAGCAGCGGAGGGAATAATGAAAAACTGTTTTTT. It specifies CASSGGNNEKLFF.

This clone was counted only a few times. V gene TRBV5-4 combines with J gene TRBJ2-4; D uncertain. CDR1 and CDR2 (germline): SGHNT, YYREEE (reference sequence). V was clipped by 0 bases and J by 0 bases, with 4 bases between them. This CDR3 has 14 amino acids. The CDR3 DNA reads as TGTGCCAGCAGCTTGGGGACAGCCAAAAACATTCAGTACTTC. Protein: CASSLGTAKNIQYF.

This clone was seen once. The chain couples TRBV25-1 to TRBJ1-4; tentatively, D is TRBD1 (6 bases). The length of the CDR3 is 13 residues. With 7 bases removed from V and 4 bases from J, the gap between germline ends came to 10 bases. Germline V lookup: CDR1 MGHDK, CDR2 SYGVNS. The CDR3 sequence: CASKQGGNEKLFF. In DNA, the CDR3 is TGTGCCAGCAAACAAGGGGGTAATGAAAAACTGTTTTTT.

The chain couples TRBV7-9 to TRBJ1-2; weak D call: TRBD1 (5 bases). There are 14 residues in the CDR3. V lost 1 base, J lost 5 bases, and 11 bases lay in between. Germline CDR1 SEHNR, CDR2 FQNEAQ (reference sequence). This CDR3 is CASSLGFQGYGYTF. The CDR3 DNA follows: TGTGCCAGCAGCTTAGGGTTCCAGGGTTATGGCTACACCTTC.

J is TRBJ2-5 and V is TRBV6-5; D tentatively reads TRBD1 or TRBD2 (5 bases each). The DNA end favors TRBJ2-7, so the J call may be wrong. The CDR3 has 14 residues. CDR1 and CDR2 from the germline V gene are MNHEY and SVGAGI. The CDR3 nucleotides read TGTGCCAGCAGTTCCAGGGCCGGGGACTACGAGCAGTACTTC. This encodes CASSSRAGDYEQYF.

The CDR3 nucleotides read TGTGCCAGCAGCTTGGCGGGAGGGCCGATTGAGCAGTTCTTC. As protein: CASSLAGGPIEQFF. V and J are TRBV7-9 and TRBJ2-1, with 9 positions matching TRBD2. Germline V gives CDR1 SEHNR, CDR2 FQNEAQ (reference sequence). V trimming: 3 bases; J trimming: 9 bases; junction bases outside the gene matches: 6. This CDR3 region has 14 residues.

The rearrangement uses TRBV5-4 and TRBJ2-7, with D possibly TRBD2 on 7 matching bases. Germline V gene sequence: CDR1 SGHNT, CDR2 YYREEE (reference sequence). V gave up 4 bases and J gave up 5 bases, with 13 bases separating them. There are 13 residues in the CDR3. The CDR3 DNA is TGTGCCAGCAGCCGCTGGGGGGGGCACGAGCAGTACTTC. It specifies CASSRWGGHEQYF.

The count of this clone is one. The rearrangement joins TRBV2 to TRBJ2-7, with a weak D call TRBD1 (6 bases). V shed 7 bases and J shed 2 bases, with 12 bases lying between them. This CDR3 contains 13 residues. The V gene's germline CDR1 is SNHLY and CDR2 FYNNEI. CDR3 DNA sequence: TGTGCCAGCAAACAGGGCCCAACCTACGAGCAGTACTTC. Its translation is CASKQGPTYEQYF. The full variable domain, with the rest looked up from reference TRBV2 and TRBJ2-7, is EPEVTQTPSHQVTQMGQEVILRCVPISNHLYFYWYRQILGQKVEFLVSFYNNEISEKSEIFDDQFSVERPDGSNFTLKIRSTKLEDSAMYFCASKQGPTYEQYFGPGTRLTVT.

The chain uses TRBV23-1 and TRBJ1-1; maybe TRBD1 (5 bases). TRBV23-1 has ORF status, its function being uncertain. V was pared by 6 bases and J by 3 bases, with 20 bases between. There are 16 residues in the CDR3. In DNA form, the CDR3 reads TGCGCCAGCAGGATGCGGCACCCTTGGGGGGACACTGAAGCTTTCTTT. Its translation: CASRMRHPWGDTEAFF.

For the CDR3, the DNA is TGTGCCAGCGTCTCTGGGGGATCCACAGATACGCAGTATTTT. Protein sequence: CASVSGGSTDTQYF. The chain employs TRBV7-9 and TRBJ2-3; D may correspond to TRBD1 or TRBD2 (5 bases each). Trimming cost V 8 bases and J 2 bases, with 14 bases left between them. Germline V gene data show CDR1 as SEHNR and CDR2 as FQNEAQ (reference sequence). CDR3 length: 14 residues.

This sequence joins TRBV18 and TRBJ2-1; 10 bases line up with TRBD1. This CDR3 has 16 residues. V lost 3 bases to trimming and J lost 3 bases; unmatched junction nucleotides: 5. Germline loops: CDR1 KGHSH, CDR2 LQKENI. CDR3 nucleotides: TGTGCCAGCTCACCGGGGGGACAGGGGAACTACAATGAGCAGTTCTTC. As protein: CASSPGGQGNYNEQFF.

This chain uses TRBV5-1 with TRBJ2-2; tentative D call: TRBD1 (5 bases). The CDR3 loop spans 14 amino acids. Germline loops: CDR1 SGHRS, CDR2 YFSETQ. V was clipped by 4 bases and J by 6 bases, with 13 bases between them. CDR3 DNA sequence: TGCGCCAGCAGCCTTACCCCAGGGTCCGGGGAGCTGTTTTTT. It encodes CASSLTPGSGELFF.

V is TRBV2 and J is TRBJ1-1, with D uncertain. This CDR3 has 15 residues. V gave up 1 base and J gave up 1 base, with 10 bases separating them. The germline gives CDR1 SNHLY, CDR2 FYNNEI. The CDR3, as DNA: TGTGCCAGCAGTGAAGAGGGCACCCGGAACACTGAAGCTTTCTTT. This encodes CASSEEGTRNTEAFF.